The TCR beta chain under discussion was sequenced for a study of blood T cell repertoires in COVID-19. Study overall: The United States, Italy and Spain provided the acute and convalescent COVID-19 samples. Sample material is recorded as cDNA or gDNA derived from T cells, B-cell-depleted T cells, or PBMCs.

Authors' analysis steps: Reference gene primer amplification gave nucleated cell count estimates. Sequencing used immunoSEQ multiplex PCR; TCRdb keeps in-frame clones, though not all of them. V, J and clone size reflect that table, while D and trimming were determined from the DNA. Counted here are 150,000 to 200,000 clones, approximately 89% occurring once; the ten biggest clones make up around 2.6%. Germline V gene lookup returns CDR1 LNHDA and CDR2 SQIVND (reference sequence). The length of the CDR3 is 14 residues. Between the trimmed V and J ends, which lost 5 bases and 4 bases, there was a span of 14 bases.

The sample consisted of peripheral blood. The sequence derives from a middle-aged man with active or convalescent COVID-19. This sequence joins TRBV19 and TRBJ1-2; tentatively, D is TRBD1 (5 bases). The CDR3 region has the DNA TGTGCCAGTAGTTCCAGTGGAAGGGGCTATGGCTACACCTTC. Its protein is CASSSSGRGYGYTF. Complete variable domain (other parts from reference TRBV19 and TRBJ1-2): DGGITQSPKYLFRKEGQNVTLSCEQNLNHDAMYWYRQDPGQGLRLIYYSQIVNDFQKGDIAEGYSVSREKKESFPLTVTSAQKNPTAFYLCASSSSGRGYGYTFGSGTRLTVV.